The 9 T cell receptor beta chains given below trace back to one sample, sequenced in a study of blood T cell repertoires in COVID-19 (dated by TCRdb to about 2020). The library was generated by the immunoSEQ multiplex PCR assay. Drawn from immuneACCESS, this table holds only the in-frame rearrangements with V and J called that TCRdb kept. Clones are partly lost; checked studies trace under half to an unresolved V gene and leave the rest unexplained. The sample table lists approximately 130,000 clones, around 78% of them with a count of one. The top ten constitute 11% of the sample. Specimen: peripheral blood. The source is a human donor in a cohort sampled during active COVID-19.

The chain uses TRBV9 and TRBJ2-5; D is perhaps TRBD1 (6 bases). V dropped 6 bases and J dropped 3 bases, with 15 bases sitting between them. This CDR3 is built from 14 residues. Germline V gives CDR1 SGDLS, CDR2 YYNGEE. This chain's CDR3 is CASTAGVTEETQYF. CDR3 coding DNA: TGTGCCAGCACCGCAGGGGTGACGGAAGAGACCCAGTACTTC.

Only a few counts were recorded for this clone. V gene TRBV10-3 combines with J gene TRBJ1-2, with D maybe TRBD1 (5 bases). Deletions cut 6 bases from V and 4 bases from J, with 18 bases between. In germline, CDR1 is ENHRY, CDR2 SYGVKD. The CDR3 has 15 residues. In nucleotides, the CDR3 is TGTGCCATCAGCCCTCGTGGGGGGACGGCCTATGGCTACACCTTC. Amino acid sequence: CAISPRGGTAYGYTF.

V gene TRBV6-2 or TRBV6-3 combines with J gene TRBJ2-3, with D tentatively TRBD2 (6 bases). The CDR3 consists of 14 residues. V was shortened by 2 bases and J by 3 bases, with 9 bases between the two germline ends. CDR1 is MNHEY and CDR2 is SVGEGT in the germline V gene. The CDR3 spells CASSYGGWTDTQYF. CDR3 DNA: TGTGCCAGCAGTTACGGGGGGTGGACAGATACGCAGTATTTT.

This clone has just a few counts. The rearrangement uses TRBV23-1 and TRBJ2-5, with D tentatively TRBD1 (7 bases). TRBV23-1 is filed as an ORF, its function uncertain. V was trimmed by 0 bases and J by 4 bases, leaving 12 bases between them. The CDR3 totals 15 residues. The CDR3 is CASSQSRQGGETQYF. The CDR3, as DNA: TGCGCCAGCAGTCAATCCAGACAGGGAGGAGAGACCCAGTACTTC.

The genes are TRBV30 and TRBJ1-6, with 7 bases identical to TRBD1. Germline V gives CDR1 GTSNPN, CDR2 SVGIG (reference sequence). The CDR3 is 17 residues long. Trimming removed 0 bases from V and 9 bases from J; junction bases left unmatched: 14. CDR3 region: CAWSVPRGGTWRSPLHF. The CDR3 coding sequence is TGTGCCTGGAGTGTACCTAGAGGGGGCACGTGGCGTTCACCCCTCCACTTT. The full variable domain, rest sourced from reference TRBV30 and TRBJ1-6, is SQTIHQWPATLVQPVGSPLSLECTVEGTSNPNLYWYRQAAGRGLQLLFYSVGIGQISSEVPQNLSASRPQDRQFILSSKKLLLSDSGFYLCAWSVPRGGTWRSPLHFGNGTRLTVT.

This clone was seen a handful of times. The genes are TRBV21-1 and TRBJ2-7; the table's D call of TRBD2 was not tested on the DNA. TRBV21-1 is an annotated pseudogene. There are 14 residues in the CDR3. The CDR3 here is CASSKGEGVYEQYF. Written as DNA, the CDR3 is TGTGCCAGCAGCAAAGGGGAGGGAGTCTACGAGCAGTACTTC.

The CDR3 loop is CASSASGGFVITDTQYF. In nucleotides, the CDR3 is TGTGCCAGCAGCGCTAGCGGGGGATTTGTAATTACGGATACGCAGTATTTT. V gene TRBV9 combines with J gene TRBJ2-3; TRBD2 matches at 10 bases. Germline loops: CDR1 SGDLS, CDR2 YYNGEE. Trimming took 3 bases from V and 6 from J; bases not matched to a gene: 13. This CDR3 region has 17 residues.

The chain employs TRBV3-1 (or the pseudogene TRBV3-2) and TRBJ2-1; 7 nucleotides match TRBD2. The CDR3 consists of 18 residues. Germline trimming cut 0 bases from V and 3 bases from J; bases unmatched to any gene: 11. The V gene's germline CDR1 is LGHDT and CDR2 YNNKEL (reference sequence). CDR3 region: CASSQEGSVRGNYNEQFF. CDR3 coding DNA: TGTGCCAGCAGCCAAGAGGGTAGTGTGCGGGGGAACTACAATGAGCAGTTCTTC.

The chain couples TRBV7-9 to TRBJ2-5; TRBD2 matches 12 bases. Germline V gives CDR1 SEHNR, CDR2 FQNEAQ (reference sequence). This CDR3 is built from 15 residues. V lost 5 bases to trimming and J lost 3 bases; unmatched junction nucleotides: 4. CDR3 residues: CASSRGLAGKETQYF. The CDR3 nucleotides read TGTGCCAGCAGCCGCGGACTAGCGGGGAAAGAGACCCAGTACTTC.